The rows below give T cell receptor beta chains drawn from one sample of a study of CD8 T cells in Susac syndrome. TCRdb passed the immunoSEQ multiplex PCR reads through MiXCR, listing each CDR3 protein once. Of hundreds of thousands of distinct CDR3 sequences in the sample, approximately 85% are singletons; the top ten hold around 0.12%. Input material: CD8+ T cells from PBMCs. These receptor sequences come from a human donor with multiple sclerosis. CDR3s include the opening cysteine and the closing phenylalanine or tryptophan. Each record gives: clone size, D gene, CDR3 length, V gene, J gene, CDR3 protein, CDR3 DNA. A D gene is named only where the DNA matches it firmly. The listing skips clone size in some rows; elsewhere it reads once, few, many or a size class.

NA	NA	16	TRBV4-1	TRBJ2-7	CASSQTHTTGSYEQYF	TGCGCCAGCAGCCAAACCCACACCACCGGCTCCTACGAGCAGTACTTC
NA	NA	19	TRBV25-1	TRBJ1-2	CASSEFGATEGTGIYGYTF	TGTGCCAGCAGTGAATTCGGGGCAACCGAAGGGACGGGAATCTATGGCTACACCTTC
NA	NA	16	TRBV9	TRBJ2-6	CASSVVQPSGANVLTF	TGTGCCAGCAGCGTAGTTCAGCCCTCTGGGGCCAACGTCCTGACTTTC
NA	NA	15	TRBV12-3/TRBV12-4	TRBJ1-1	CASSLYRVFWSEAFF	TGTGCCAGCAGTTTATACAGGGTTTTTTGGTCTGAAGCTTTCTTT
NA	NA	13	TRBV13	TRBJ2-1	CASSLQGGDEQFF	TGTGCCAGCAGCTTACAGGGTGGCGATGAGCAGTTCTTC
once	NA	14	TRBV30	TRBJ1-5	CAWSVRGGNQPQHF	TGTGCCTGGAGTGTCCGCGGGGGTAATCAGCCCCAGCATTTT
NA	NA	14	TRBV6-5	TRBJ2-2	CASSYGAAAGELFF	TGTGCCAGCAGTTACGGAGCAGCCGCCGGGGAGCTGTTTTTT
NA	NA	17	TRBV27	TRBJ1-1	CASSSKDMTWDDTEAFF	TGTGCCAGCAGTTCCAAGGACATGACGTGGGATGACACTGAAGCTTTCTTT
NA	TRBD1	16	TRBV4-1	TRBJ1-5	CASSLVGTGAGQPQHF	TGCGCCAGCAGCCTCGTGGGCACAGGGGCTGGGCAGCCCCAGCATTTT
NA	TRBD1	15	TRBV27	TRBJ2-1	CASSIGQGGLYEQFF	TGTGCCAGCAGTATAGGACAGGGGGGCTTGTATGAGCAGTTCTTC
NA	NA	15	TRBV6-1	TRBJ1-5	CASRVVGNSNQPQHF	TGTGCCAGCAGGGTTGTAGGGAACAGCAATCAGCCCCAGCATTTT
once	NA	11	TRBV28	TRBJ2-7	CATSELYEQYF	TGTGCCACTTCCGAACTCTACGAGCAGTACTTC
NA	NA	13	TRBV5-1	TRBJ2-2	CASSAGETGELFF	TGCGCCAGCAGCGCTGGGGAGACCGGGGAGCTGTTTTTT
NA	NA	15	TRBV20-1	TRBJ2-7	CSASYRLTNSYEQYF	TGCAGTGCTAGTTATAGGCTTACTAACTCCTACGAGCAGTACTTC
once	TRBD1	14	TRBV5-1	TRBJ2-7	CASSLRTGVDEQYF	TGCGCCAGCAGCTTAAGGACAGGGGTGGACGAGCAGTACTTC
NA	NA	15	TRBV27	TRBJ1-2	CASSLRGGPNYGYTF	TGTGCCAGCAGTTTACGAGGGGGTCCTAACTATGGCTACACCTTC
once	NA	14	TRBV9	TRBJ1-1	CASSFTDPGAEAFF	TGTGCCAGCAGCTTTACCGACCCCGGAGCTGAAGCTTTCTTT
NA	TRBD1	15	TRBV20-1	TRBJ2-1	CSALNGDRGRNEQFF	TGCAGTGCTCTCAACGGGGACAGGGGGCGGAATGAGCAGTTCTTC
NA	NA	15	TRBV2	TRBJ1-1	CASSDPRGEDTEAFF	TGTGCCAGCAGTGACCCTCGAGGGGAGGACACTGAAGCTTTCTTT
NA	NA	16	TRBV6-1	TRBJ2-3	CASSEAVATYTDTQYF	TGTGCCAGCAGTGAAGCTGTAGCTACTTACACAGATACGCAGTATTTT
NA	NA	13	TRBV5-4	TRBJ1-1	CASSLAGGVGAFF	TGTGCCAGCAGCTTGGCGGGAGGGGTTGGAGCTTTCTTT
once	TRBD1	17	TRBV6-1	TRBJ2-2	CASSEVAGTGGVGELFF	TGTGCCAGCAGTGAAGTAGCCGGGACAGGGGGCGTCGGGGAGCTGTTTTTT
NA	NA	16	TRBV4-2	TRBJ2-3	CASSQENGRLTDTQYF	TGTGCCAGCAGCCAAGAAAACGGGAGACTTACAGATACGCAGTATTTT
NA	NA	12	TRBV12-3/TRBV12-4	TRBJ2-7	CASGFHSYEQYF	TGTGCCAGCGGGTTCCACTCCTACGAGCAGTACTTC
NA	TRBD2	18	TRBV12-3/TRBV12-4	TRBJ2-1	CASSSLAESSSSYNEQFF	TGTGCCAGCAGTTCTCTAGCGGAGTCGTCAAGCTCCTACAATGAGCAGTTCTTC
NA	NA	10	TRBV29-1	TRBJ2-1	CSVVHNEQFF	TGCAGCGTTGTCCACAATGAGCAGTTCTTC
NA	TRBD2	16	TRBV10-2	TRBJ2-7	CASSESKASGTYEQYF	TGCGCCAGCAGTGAGTCGAAGGCTAGCGGTACCTACGAGCAGTACTTC
once	TRBD1	13	TRBV9	TRBJ2-2	CASSPTTGGELFF	TGTGCCAGCAGCCCCACGACAGGGGGGGAGCTGTTTTTT
NA	NA	14	TRBV5-5	TRBJ2-5	CASSLASGIETQYF	TGTGCCAGCAGCTTGGCCTCGGGGATTGAGACCCAGTACTTC
NA	NA	15	TRBV6-1	TRBJ1-3	CASSEDSTSGNTIYF	TGTGCCAGCAGTGAAGACAGCACCTCTGGAAACACCATATATTTT
NA	NA	13	TRBV30	TRBJ1-1	CAWSRGGSTEAFF	TGTGCCTGGAGCAGGGGCGGTAGCACTGAAGCTTTCTTT
NA	NA	14	TRBV6-5	TRBJ2-2	CASKVPGITGELFF	TGTGCCAGCAAGGTTCCGGGGATCACCGGGGAGCTGTTTTTT
NA	NA	14	TRBV4-1	TRBJ1-2	CASSQDWPDYGYTF	TGCGCCAGCAGCCAAGATTGGCCCGACTATGGCTACACCTTC
NA	NA	12	TRBV29-1	TRBJ2-1	CSVEDQRDEQFF	TGCAGCGTTGAAGATCAAAGGGATGAGCAGTTCTTC
NA	TRBD1	17	TRBV28	TRBJ2-2	CASSLGPGQGWTGELFF	TGTGCCAGCAGCCTAGGGCCGGGACAGGGGTGGACCGGGGAGCTGTTTTTT
NA	NA	17	TRBV24-1	TRBJ2-3	CATSSSDGDIRTDTQYF	TGTGCCACCAGTAGTTCGGACGGTGACATTCGCACAGATACGCAGTATTTT